This TCR beta chain stems from a study of T cells after yellow fever vaccination. Study-level points and caveats: Abundant clonotypes from the bulk population could get into FACS-sorted repertoires as contaminants. It was a small share of clonotypes that appeared in both CD4 and CD8 compartments.

The CDR3 contains 11 residues. CDR1 is MNHNY, CDR2 SVGAGI, per germline (reference sequence). Generation of TCR cDNA used 5'RACE template switching (which added a universal primer site and UMIs). TCRdb re-called the 5' RACE reads through MiXCR, storing one row per CDR3 protein. In the table there are approximately 300,000 distinct CDR3 sequences, 6.8% of which are singletons. As concerns this clonotype: Antigen specificity is unknown. Germline is not matched at one junction end, which may reflect a read error.

The origin of this receptor is a young man who received the YFV17D yellow fever vaccine. Source: PBMCs, taken about 41 days after the first yellow fever vaccination. The chain combines TRBV6-6 with TRBJ2-2; D remains ambiguous. CDR3 sequence (DNA): TGTGCCAGCAGTGACTCCGGGGAGCTGTTTTTT. It codes for CASSDSGELFF.